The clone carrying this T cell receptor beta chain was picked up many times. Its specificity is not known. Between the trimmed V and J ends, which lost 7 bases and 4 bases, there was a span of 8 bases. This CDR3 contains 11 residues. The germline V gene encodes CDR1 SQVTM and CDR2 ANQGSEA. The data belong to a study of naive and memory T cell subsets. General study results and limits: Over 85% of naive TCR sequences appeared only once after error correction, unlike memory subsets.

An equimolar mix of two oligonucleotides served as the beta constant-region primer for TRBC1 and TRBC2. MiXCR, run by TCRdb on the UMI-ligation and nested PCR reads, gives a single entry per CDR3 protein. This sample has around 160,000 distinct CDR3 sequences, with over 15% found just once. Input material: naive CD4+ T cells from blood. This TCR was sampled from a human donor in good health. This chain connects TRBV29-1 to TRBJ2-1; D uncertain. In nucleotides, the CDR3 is TGCAGCGCCGAGAGATACAATGAGCAGTTCTTC. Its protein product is CSAERYNEQFF.